This T cell receptor (beta chain) comes out of a study of cytomegalovirus exposure and HLA in healthy donors (dated by TCRdb to between 2016 and 2019). Study-wide context: An earlier analysis of approximately 640 of the donors reported more than 250 Gb of sequence data and roughly 110 million unique TCR beta sequences from about 200 million T cells. The T cell repertoires of 670 or so subjects were profiled by immunosequencing and related to cytomegalovirus serostatus. In an earlier analysis of a few hundred of the donors, high-throughput TCR beta sequencing was used to judge whether each TCR beta V gene segment behaved as functional or pseudogenic. Along with the approximately 700-subject first cohort, a separate validation cohort of over 90 different subjects was used. HLA typing covered class I and class II loci at four-digit resolution. High-throughput TCR immunosequencing, statistical association of individual TCRs with disease status, and machine learning were combined to predict cytomegalovirus infection status. Across around 400 genotyped donors of the cohort, an average of roughly 250,000 unique TCR beta nucleotide sequences per donor were sequenced, and roughly 17% of those sequences were non-productive. The genetic ancestry cluster associated with self-reported Caucasian donors included about four fifths of the 300 to 450 genotyped donors. Genome-wide SNP genotypes for about 65% of the roughly 670 donors were used in a later genetic analysis, which treated that subset as a discovery cohort. Rather than drawing on any new phenotypic data, the later analysis identified candidate immune exposures from TCR beta sequences and the way those sequences occurred across donors. The number of typed donors differed by locus: roughly 620-630 for A, B, C, DRB1 and DQB1; approximately 520 for DQA1; some 590 for DPA1; and roughly 490 for DPB1. Donor age, sex, ethnicity and CMV serostatus were compiled alongside the repertoire data. An early release covering more than 500 HLA-typed donors comprised about 300 gigabases of sequencing data and roughly 85 million unique TCR sequences. To study patterns of TCR occurrence, a later analysis re-analyzed previously published TCR beta repertoires from more than 550 donors and added high-resolution HLA genotyping. The study was designed to test whether signatures of past pathogen exposure could be identified by cataloging public T cell receptors. Because of strong linkage in the cohort, five DR-DQ haplotypes were treated as single units for association and clustering. Every repertoire in the discovery cohort had been generated on one and the same sequencing platform. Broader findings and caveats from the paper: An association between a missense DCLRE1C variant and V-gene and J-gene trimming of TCR beta chains was found in a later genetic analysis and replicated in an independent cohort. In a later analysis, most CMV-associated TCR beta chains were found to appear HLA-restricted, with HLA associations seemingly driven largely by CMV exposure. A further reported finding was that TCR beta sequences accurately predicted the HLA-A and HLA-B alleles for most subjects in the first cohort. In a later analysis, TCR association rates were found to vary across HLA loci, with the most associated TCRs seen for DRB1 alleles and the fewest for HLA-C alleles. When HLA alleles, especially DR and DQ, strongly co-occurred, attributing TCR associations to individual alleles was difficult. About 15 rarely observed V segments, including chromosome 9 orphons, were excluded from the earlier analysis of approximately 500 of the donors because counts were too low. Correlated functional status among segregating V segments might reflect linkage disequilibrium, but an unknown experimental factor could not be ruled out. Most TCR sequences were seen in very few donors, while some public TCRs were found in many individuals. The cohort was sequenced for TCR beta chains only, and without alpha or paired-chain data the features that could be detected were limited. Several of the top co-occurrence clusters appeared to be linked to parvovirus B19, influenza, CMV and Epstein-Barr virus, according to a later analysis. In a later analysis, HLA-associated TCR beta chains showed more clonal expansion and lower generation probabilities than non-associated chains that were equally common. In an earlier analysis of several hundred of the donors, most TCR beta V segments were observed in productive rearrangements about 87% or about 30% of the time, broadly matching IMGT annotations. Immune exposure information for the cohort was limited to CMV serostatus. Some IMGT-functional V segments, including TRBV6-2 and TRBV6-3, could not be distinguished by the 87-base-pair reads and were therefore excluded. Compared with the roughly 720-donor mean, donors in an Asian-associated ancestry cluster had fewer N-insertions in productive TCRs, according to a later genetic analysis. A later analysis associated 16,951 TCR beta sequences with specific HLA alleles at a false discovery rate of 0.05. HLA typing was unavailable for some donors at each locus, so association tests used only the typed subset. Three of the identified cytomegalovirus-associated TCR beta chains were confirmed in vitro to be specific for cytomegalovirus antigens. A group of highly shared sequence variants was considered likely to be a technical artifact of the sequencing pipeline. The study listed 170 or so TCR beta chains as associated with cytomegalovirus. The classifier was reported to diagnose cytomegalovirus status with high specificity and sensitivity in both the original and validation cohorts. The presence/absence analyses assumed that sequencing depth was roughly uniform across donors, and that assumption may not be true. According to the authors, the approach could potentially be generalized to other disease states and immunological phenotypes.

The cohort comprised under 700 healthy bone marrow donors. At the time of sampling, all cohort members were nominally healthy, though unrecorded immune exposures were likely present. The donor tested CMV seronegative, placing the donor among the 352 seronegative members of the cohort. Every donor gave a peripheral blood sample, and the peripheral blood mononuclear cells from that sample were used for TCR beta sequencing. Genomic DNA was extracted from the blood cell samples with the Qiagen DNeasy Blood Extraction Kit. The germline V gene supplies CDR1 SGHAT and CDR2 FQNNGV. Trimming removed 4 bases from V and 2 bases from J, leaving 14 bases between the germline ends. Including cysteine and phenylalanine, the CDR3 has 15 amino acids. Only the CDR3 region is kept as DNA, spanning 45 bases read in frame from base 1. The library was generated by the immunoSEQ multiplex PCR assay. For the multiplex PCR, a mixture combining 60 forward primers for TCR Vbeta segments and 13 reverse primers for TCR Jbeta segments was used. The CDR3 region of rearranged TCR beta genes was amplified from genomic DNA by a multiplex PCR assay. The Illumina HiSeq System was used to sequence the amplified TCR beta libraries as 87-base-pair reads. The study's own analysis went as follows. A later analysis tallied 75 million to 95 million unique TCR beta chains across the 666 repertoires, and about 12 million of those chains were shared by two or more donors. Raw reads were error-corrected and collapsed into unique sequences by a nearest-neighbor algorithm in which closely related sequences were merged to remove PCR and sequencing errors. CDR3 sequences were aligned to IMGT reference sequences to assign V, D and J gene segments. For a sequence to be retained, a match of at least six nucleotides was required to both a V gene segment and a J gene segment. A rearrangement was called productive if the CDR3 had no stop codons and remained in frame with V and J, and every other rearrangement was called non-productive. CDR3 was defined according to IMGT convention as the region running from the second conserved V-encoded cysteine to the conserved J-encoded phenylalanine. The earlier analysis of some 540 of the donors excluded any sequence lacking an unambiguous match to a single V gene segment. In an earlier analysis of approximately 610 of the donors, V segments were called functional above 56.7% productive rearrangements and were called segregating when the between-donor standard deviation exceeded 5%. A statistical classification framework was built to diagnose cytomegalovirus status from the catalog of TCR beta chain sequences. In a later analysis, V and J genes were assigned by comparing TCR nucleotide sequences against IMGT/GENE-DB human TR gene sequences. In a later analysis, CDR3 sequences and most-parsimonious VDJ recombination scenarios were assigned using the TCRdist pipeline. In a later analysis, each TCR beta chain was defined by its CDR3 amino acid sequence together with its V-gene family, and reads without a unique V-gene family were excluded. As a way to deal with suspected cross-contamination and a sequencing artifact, a later analysis dropped approximately 570 nucleotide sequences that were highly shared and had low generation probability. A later analysis calculated a clonal expansion index for each public chain from normalized within-repertoire ranks of inferred template counts. In a later analysis, generation probabilities were computed using a VDJ recombination model fitted to out-of-frame rearrangements, and the results were checked against IGoR. In a later analysis, TCR-TCR, TCR-HLA and TCR-CMV co-occurrence was scored with hypergeometric tests, and a repertoire-size bias correction was applied to TCR pairs. To estimate false discovery rates, a later analysis permuted the HLA or CMV assignments 20 times. In a later analysis, co-occurring TCRs were grouped using DBSCAN, with TCRdist sequence similarity added in when clustering inside HLA-allele-positive subsets. For co-occurrence clustering, repertoires with fewer than 30,000 or more than 120,000 public chains were excluded, along with four or five repertoires with anomalous nucleotide sharing. Sourced from immuneACCESS, this table was stored by TCRdb with only in-frame sequences that have V and J called. A share of the clones is absent; for the studies checked, an unresolved V gene accounts for under half, and the remainder has no known explanation. The V and J calls and clone size were taken over from that table, and D and trimming were inferred from the DNA. For this sample the table gives approximately 150,000 clones, of which approximately 71% were detected only once. The top ten constitute about 3.5% of the sample.

As for this clone: Its antigen has not been determined. No much larger clonotype is one base removed from it; base qualities were not supplied.

The source is a man aged 40-49 years in good health and CMV-seronegative. Recombination linked TRBV11-2 to TRBJ1-1, with the D segment identity uncertain. Specimen: PBMCs. The CDR3 reads CASSSDRGRNTEAFF. The DNA sequence is given as TGTGCCAGCAGCTCCGACCGGGGTCGAAACACTGAAGCTTTCTTT.